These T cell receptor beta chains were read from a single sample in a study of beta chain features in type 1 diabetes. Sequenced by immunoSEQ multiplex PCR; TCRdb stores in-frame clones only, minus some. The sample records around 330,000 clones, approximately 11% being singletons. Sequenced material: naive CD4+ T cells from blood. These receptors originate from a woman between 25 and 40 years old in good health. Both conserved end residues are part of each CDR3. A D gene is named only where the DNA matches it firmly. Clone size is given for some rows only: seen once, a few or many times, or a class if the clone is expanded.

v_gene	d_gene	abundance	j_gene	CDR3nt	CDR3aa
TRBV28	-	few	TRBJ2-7	TGTGCCAGCGGAATCGCCGGGACTCCATCCTACGAGCAGTACTTC	CASGIAGTPSYEQYF
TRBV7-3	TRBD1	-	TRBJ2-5	TGTGCCAGCAGCCCTAAGGTGACGGGGACAGGGTTACAAGAGACCCAGTACTTC	CASSPKVTGTGLQETQYF
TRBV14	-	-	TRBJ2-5	TGTGCCAGCAGCGCAAGAGCAGGGCGAGAAGAGACCCAGTACTTC	CASSARAGREETQYF
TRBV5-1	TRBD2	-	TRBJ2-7	TGCGCCAGCAGCTCAGCGGGAGGTGCGGTCGCCGAGCAGTACTTC	CASSSAGGAVAEQYF
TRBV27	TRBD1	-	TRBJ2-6	TGTGCCAGCAGTTTTGAGGGGGCATGGGCTGGGGCCAACGTCCTGACTTTC	CASSFEGAWAGANVLTF
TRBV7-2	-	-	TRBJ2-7	TGTGCCAGCAGCTTGGCCGGGGGCTACGAGCAGTACTTC	CASSLAGGYEQYF
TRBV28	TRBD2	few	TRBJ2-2	TGTGCCAGCAGTTCCCCGGGACTAGCGGGAGCGGGCGGGGAGCTGTTTTTT	CASSSPGLAGAGGELFF
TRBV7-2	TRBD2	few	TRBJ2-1	TGTGCCAGCAGCTTGGGACTAGCGGGAGTCAATGAGCAGTTCTTC	CASSLGLAGVNEQFF
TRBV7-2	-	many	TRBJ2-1	TGTGCCAGCAGCTCCCAGGGGAATGAGCAGTTCTTC	CASSSQGNEQFF
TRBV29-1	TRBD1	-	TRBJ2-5	TGCAGCGTGGGGACAGACCAAGAGACCCAGTACTTC	CSVGTDQETQYF
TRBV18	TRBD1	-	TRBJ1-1	TGTGCCAGCTCGGGACAGGAGAACACTGAAGCTTTCTTT	CASSGQENTEAFF
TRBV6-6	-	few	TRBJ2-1	TGTGCCAGCAGTCCTGCCACTCTCAATGAGCAGTTCTTC	CASSPATLNEQFF
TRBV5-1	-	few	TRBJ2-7	TGCGCCACCGCCCCCTCAACAGTGCCCTACGAGCAGTACTTC	CATAPSTVPYEQYF
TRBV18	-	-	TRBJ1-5	TGTGCCAGCTCACGGGACACAGATCAGCCCCAGCATTTT	CASSRDTDQPQHF
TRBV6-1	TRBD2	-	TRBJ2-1	TGTGCCAGCAGTGGGACTAGCGGGAGGACCTCCTACAATGAGCAGTTCTTC	CASSGTSGRTSYNEQFF
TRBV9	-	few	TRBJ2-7	TGTGCCAGCAGCGTAGATCCAGGAGGTAGCGGCCTCTCCTACGAGCAGTACTTC	CASSVDPGGSGLSYEQYF
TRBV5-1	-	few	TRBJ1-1	TGCGCCAGCAGCTCACAGGGTATGAACACTGAAGCTTTCTTT	CASSSQGMNTEAFF
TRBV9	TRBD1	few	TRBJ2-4	TGTGCCAGCAGCCTGGGACAGGGGGCACTGAACATTCAGTACTTC	CASSLGQGALNIQYF
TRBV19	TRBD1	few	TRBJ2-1	TGTGCCAGTAGTCCGACAGGGACAGGGGGCGAGTATGAGCAGTTCTTC	CASSPTGTGGEYEQFF
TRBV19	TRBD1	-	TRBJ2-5	TGTGCCAGTAGTACCACAGGGGGTAGAGAGACCCAGTACTTC	CASSTTGGRETQYF
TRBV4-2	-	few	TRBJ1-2	TGTGCCAGCAGCCAAGATAAGGGAGGGTATGGCTACACCTTC	CASSQDKGGYGYTF
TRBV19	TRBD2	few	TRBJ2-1	TGTGCCAGTAGCTCTAGCGGGTCGGGGTACAATGAGCAGTTCTTC	CASSSSGSGYNEQFF
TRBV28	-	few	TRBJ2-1	TGTGCCAGCAGTTTAACGGGGAACAATGAGCAGTTCTTC	CASSLTGNNEQFF
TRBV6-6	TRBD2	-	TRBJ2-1	TGTGCCGGCGGACTAGCGGGAGAGCAGTTCTTC	CAGGLAGEQFF
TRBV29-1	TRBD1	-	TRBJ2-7	TGCAGCGTTGCCTTGGACGGACAGGGCTCCTACGAGCAGTACTTC	CSVALDGQGSYEQYF
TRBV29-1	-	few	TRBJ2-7	TGCAGCGTTGAGATGGACTCGTACGAGCAGTACTTC	CSVEMDSYEQYF
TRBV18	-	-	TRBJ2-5	TGTGCCAGCTCACCACTTGTATCTCCTGTGGAGACCCAGTACTTC	CASSPLVSPVETQYF
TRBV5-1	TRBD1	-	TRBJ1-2	TGCGCCAGCAGCGACGGGACAGGTTATGGCTACACCTTC	CASSDGTGYGYTF
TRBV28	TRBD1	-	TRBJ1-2	TGTGCCAGCAGCCCCCCCGCTGGACAGGGCGTATATGGCTACACCTTC	CASSPPAGQGVYGYTF
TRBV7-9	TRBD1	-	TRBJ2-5	TGTGCCAGCAGCTTAGGAGGGGGCTTGGAGACCCAGTACTTC	CASSLGGGLETQYF
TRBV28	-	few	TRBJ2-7	TGTGCCAGCAGTCCCCCCCTCTACGAGCAGTACTTC	CASSPPLYEQYF
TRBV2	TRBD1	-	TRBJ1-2	TGTGCCAGCAGGCCGGGACAGGGGGCTCATGGCTACACCTTC	CASRPGQGAHGYTF
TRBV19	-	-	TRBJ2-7	TGTGCCAGTAGTTCTCAAGGAAGCGGACGCTACGAGCAGTACTTC	CASSSQGSGRYEQYF
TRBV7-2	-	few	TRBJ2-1	TGTGCCAGCAGAACCGCGGAGGGAATTAACAATGAGCAGTTCTTC	CASRTAEGINNEQFF
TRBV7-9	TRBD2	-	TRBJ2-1	TGTGCCAGCAGCTTAGACGTGGCGGGAGCCTACAATGAGCAGTTCTTC	CASSLDVAGAYNEQFF
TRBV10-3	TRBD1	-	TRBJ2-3	TGTGCCATCAGTTTTCGCCCAGGGGGCGCAACAGATACGCAGTATTTT	CAISFRPGGATDTQYF
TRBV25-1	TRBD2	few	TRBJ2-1	TGTGCCAGCAGTGTGCTAGCGGGAATCAATGAGCAGTTCTTC	CASSVLAGINEQFF
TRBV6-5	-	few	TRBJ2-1	TGTGCCTCCTCAGGAATGACGGACACCTACAATGAGCAGTTCTTC	CASSGMTDTYNEQFF
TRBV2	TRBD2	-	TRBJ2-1	TGTGCCAGCAGTGAAGTTGGTGCGGGAGAGTGGGAGCAGTTCTTC	CASSEVGAGEWEQFF
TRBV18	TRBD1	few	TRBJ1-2	TGTGCCAGCTCGCCAGTCCGACAGGGAGACGGCTACACCTTC	CASSPVRQGDGYTF
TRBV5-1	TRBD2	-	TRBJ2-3	TGCGCCAGCAAAGTCAGCGGGAGTCTAGCAGATACGCAGTATTTT	CASKVSGSLADTQYF
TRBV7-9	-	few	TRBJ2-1	TGTGCCAGCAGCTTAGACGGGAGCTCCTACAATGAGCAGTTCTTC	CASSLDGSSYNEQFF
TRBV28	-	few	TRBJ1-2	TGTGCCAGCACCCTATACAGGCCCGGTGGTGGCTACACCTTC	CASTLYRPGGGYTF
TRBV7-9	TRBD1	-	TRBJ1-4	TGTGCCAGCAGCTACACCCCGACAGGGCGGGACGAAAAACTGTTTTTT	CASSYTPTGRDEKLFF
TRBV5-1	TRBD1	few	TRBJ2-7	TGCGCCAGCAGCCAATGGACAGGGCCTAACTACGAGCAGTACTTC	CASSQWTGPNYEQYF
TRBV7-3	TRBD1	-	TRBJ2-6	TGTGCCAGCAGGACTCCGGGACAGGGAACCTCTGGGGCCAACGTCCTGACTTTC	CASRTPGQGTSGANVLTF
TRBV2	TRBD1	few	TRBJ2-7	TGTGCCAGCAGGATTGACAGGGGGCGCGACGAGCAGTACTTC	CASRIDRGRDEQYF
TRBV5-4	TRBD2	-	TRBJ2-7	TGTGCCAGCAGCTCAATGGGGAGGGAGAGCCGCTACGAGCAGTACTTC	CASSSMGRESRYEQYF
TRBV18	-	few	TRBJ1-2	TGTGCCAGCTCACCGGCCAACTATGGCTACACCTTC	CASSPANYGYTF
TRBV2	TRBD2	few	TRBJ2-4	TGTGCCAGCAGAGCCGGGACTAGCGGGGCCAAAAACATTCAGTACTTC	CASRAGTSGAKNIQYF
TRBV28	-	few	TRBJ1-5	TGTGCCAGCAGTTGGGAGCGGCAGCCCCAGCATTTT	CASSWERQPQHF
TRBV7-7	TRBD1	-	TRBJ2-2	TGTGCTAGCAGCTCCCGCGGGACAGGGGTTTCCGGGGAGCTGTTTTTT	CASSSRGTGVSGELFF
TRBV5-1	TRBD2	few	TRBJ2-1	TGCGCCAGCAGCTCCGGGACTAGCTCCTACAATGAGCAGTTCTTC	CASSSGTSSYNEQFF
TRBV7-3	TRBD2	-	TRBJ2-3	TGTGCCAGCAGCTTAAACGCGGGAGGGCCGAGTATGACGCAGTATTTT	CASSLNAGGPSMTQYF
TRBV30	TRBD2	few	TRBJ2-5	TGTGCCTTGAATCTAGCGGGGTCACAAGAGACCCAGTACTTC	CALNLAGSQETQYF